Each of the 23 T cell receptor beta chains below was sequenced from the same sample in a study of blood T cells in healthy people across ages. The use of a sample-barcoded 5' primer and a J-beta primer mix characterized a second PCR of roughly 6 to 11 cycles. MiXCR was run by TCRdb on the 5' RACE reads, yielding one entry per CDR3 protein. The sample yields some 700,000 distinct CDR3 sequences, 22% seen once. The material sequenced was blood. These receptors came from a man between 70 and 80 years old in good health.

This sequence joins TRBV2 and TRBJ1-2; 7 bases match TRBD1. Germline CDR1 reads SNHLY; CDR2 reads FYNNEI. Trimming took 6 bases from V and 4 from J; bases not matched to a gene: 5. CDR3 length: 13 residues. The CDR3: CASRYRGGYGYTF. The CDR3 DNA sequence: TGTGCCAGCAGATACAGGGGAGGCTATGGCTACACCTTC. Full variable domain (outside the CDR3, taken from reference TRBV2 and TRBJ1-2): EPEVTQTPSHQVTQMGQEVILRCVPISNHLYFYWYRQILGQKVEFLVSFYNNEISEKSEIFDDQFSVERPDGSNFTLKIRSTKLEDSAMYFCASRYRGGYGYTFGSGTRLTVV.

This chain connects TRBV27 to TRBJ2-1; 13 bases map to TRBD2. V shed 6 bases, J shed 7 bases, and the junction held 3 bases outside the gene matches. The CDR3 is 14 residues long. CDR1 and CDR2 (germline): MNHEY, SMNVEV (reference sequence). This CDR3 reads CASSTSGGANEQFF. DNA for the CDR3: TGTGCCAGCAGCACTAGCGGGGGGGCAAATGAGCAGTTCTTC.

The chain links TRBV14 to TRBJ2-4, with D unresolved. The CDR3 is 15 residues long. Germline V gene data show CDR1 as SGHDN and CDR2 as FVKESK. Trimming shortened V by 0 bases and J by 3 bases, and 9 bases separated the two germline ends. CDR3 in DNA: TGTGCCAGCAGCCAAGAGGGGTATAGCAAAAACATTCAGTACTTC. This encodes CASSQEGYSKNIQYF. Using reference TRBV14 and TRBJ2-4 for the parts outside the CDR3, the full variable domain is EAGVTQFPSHSVIEKGQTVTLRCDPISGHDNLYWYRRVMGKEIKFLLHFVKESKQDESGMPNNRFLAERTGGTYSTLKVQPAELEDSGVYFCASSQEGYSKNIQYFGAGTRLSVL.

This clonotype occurred a few times. The chain links TRBV7-2 to TRBJ2-1; possibly TRBD2 for D (5 bases). V lost 5 bases, J lost 3 bases, and 14 bases lay in between. Germline CDR1 reads SGHTA; CDR2 reads FQGNSA. The CDR3 consists of 15 residues. The CDR3 region has the DNA TGTGCCAGCAGCCCTAACAGCGGCCTCTACAATGAGCAGTTCTTC. Protein sequence: CASSPNSGLYNEQFF. Looking up the rest from reference TRBV7-2 and TRBJ2-1 gives the full variable domain: GAGVSQSPSNKVTEKGKDVELRCDPISGHTALYWYRQSLGQGLEFLIYFQGNSAPDKSGLPSDRFSAERTGGSVSTLTIQRTQQEDSAVYLCASSPNSGLYNEQFFGPGTRLTVL.

In this sample, this clonotype turned up many times. The chain combines TRBV7-7 with TRBJ2-4; no definite D call. This CDR3 is built from 14 residues. Germline values: CDR1 SSHAT, CDR2 FNYEAQ (reference sequence). The germline V and J ends were trimmed by 5 bases and 11 bases, with 19 bases remaining between them. Here the CDR3 DNA reads TGTGCCAGCAGCCCGTCCGACCTGAGTTCGGTTCAGTACTTC. Translated: CASSPSDLSSVQYF.

This clonotype has only a few counts. The rearrangement joins TRBV12-3 or TRBV12-4 to TRBJ1-4; TRBD1 is a possible D gene (5 bases). CDR3 size: 14 residues. Trimming removed 5 bases from V and 4 bases from J, with 11 bases in between. The CDR3, as DNA: TGTGCCAGCAGTCCAGGGTTGGGTAATGAAAAACTGTTTTTT. Protein sequence: CASSPGLGNEKLFF.

This clonotype was seen a few times. The chain couples TRBV6-1 to TRBJ2-1, with 9 bases identical to TRBD2. Germline V lookup: CDR1 MNHNS, CDR2 SASEGT. The CDR3 loop spans 14 amino acids. The V and J ends lost 7 bases and 1 base, in that order; junction bases with no gene match: 2. CDR3 region: CASTTSGSYNEQFF. The CDR3 bases are TGTGCCAGCACGACTAGCGGATCCTACAATGAGCAGTTCTTC.

In this sample, this clonotype turned up a few times. This sequence joins TRBV12-3 or TRBV12-4 and TRBJ2-1, with 9 bases lining up with TRBD2. Unmatched junction bases numbered 5, after V lost 1 base and J lost 4 bases. The CDR3 extends over 16 amino acids. In DNA, the CDR3 is TGTGCCAGCAGTTTAGGCCTAGCGGGACATTACAATGAGCAGTTCTTC. Translated: CASSLGLAGHYNEQFF.

V and J are TRBV18 and TRBJ1-2, with 9 bases aligning to TRBD1. J gave up 8 bases and V 4 bases, and 14 bases lay outside the gene matches. The CDR3 is 16 residues long. Germline V gene lookup returns CDR1 KGHSH and CDR2 LQKENI. The CDR3 loop is CASSRTGEGTSNGYTF. Written as DNA, the CDR3 is TGTGCCAGCTCACGGACAGGGGAGGGGACTTCGAACGGCTACACCTTC. The entire variable domain, with the rest obtained from reference TRBV18 and TRBJ1-2, is as follows: NAGVMQNPRHLVRRRGQEARLRCSPMKGHSHVYWYRQLPEEGLKFMVYLQKENIIDESGMPKERFSAEFPKEGPSILRIQQVVRGDSAAYFCASSRTGEGTSNGYTFGSGTRLTVV.

The chain has TRBV6-4 and TRBJ1-2, with unresolved D. V was shortened by 5 bases and J by 8 bases, with 15 bases between the two germline ends. From germline, CDR1 is MRHNA and CDR2 SNTAGT. The CDR3 has 13 residues. The CDR3 DNA is TGTGCCAGCAGTAACCACTTTGAGGGCGGCTACACCTTC. Translated: CASSNHFEGGYTF.

The J gene is TRBJ2-3, the V gene TRBV7-3; 8 nucleotides align to TRBD2. Trimming took 5 bases from V and 0 from J; bases not matched to a gene: 7. Germline assignment: CDR1 SGHTA and CDR2 FQGTGA. The CDR3 extends over 16 amino acids. The DNA for the CDR3 is TGTGCCAGCAGCCCCCTCCCGGGAGGGAGCACAGATACGCAGTATTTT. Residues: CASSPLPGGSTDTQYF.

CDR3 nucleotide sequence: TGCAGTGCTAGGGGGCAAGATTACAATGAGCAGTTCTTC. This encodes CSARGQDYNEQFF. The chain uses TRBV20-1 and TRBJ2-1; D might be TRBD1 (5 bases). Germline CDR1 and CDR2: DFQATT and SNEGSKA (reference sequence). The CDR3 consists of 13 residues. Trimming left V 3 bases short and J 4 bases short, with 10 bases between.

Only a few counts were recorded for this clonotype. J is TRBJ1-2 and V is TRBV24-1; weak D call: TRBD1 (5 bases). Looked up from germline, CDR1 is KGHDR and CDR2 is SFDVKD. The CDR3 runs 14 residues. V dropped 4 bases and J dropped 4 bases, with 12 bases sitting between them. This chain's CDR3 is CATSERGTVYGYTF. The CDR3 DNA reads as TGTGCCACCAGTGAAAGGGGTACGGTCTATGGCTACACCTTC.

This clonotype has only a few counts. The chain couples TRBV12-3 or TRBV12-4 to TRBJ2-1; TRBD1 aligns across 7 bases. CDR3 length equals 16 residues. V lost 4 bases to trimming and J lost 1 base; unmatched junction nucleotides: 7. The CDR3 DNA reads TGTGCCAGCAGTTCCAACAGGGGACCTTCCTACAATGAGCAGTTCTTC. Translation: CASSSNRGPSYNEQFF.

This clonotype was counted a few times. The chain is built from TRBV6-2 or TRBV6-3 and TRBJ2-6; 8 positions match TRBD1. The CDR3 has 19 residues. After removal of 2 bases from V and 0 bases from J, the junction contained 9 bases not matched to a gene. Germline V CDR1 and CDR2: MNHEY, SVGEGT. CDR3 nucleotides: TGTGCCAGCAGTTACCCCGGGACAGGTCCCTTCTCTGGGGCCAACGTCCTGACTTTC. Translated: CASSYPGTGPFSGANVLTF.

The chain employs TRBV6-2 or TRBV6-3 and TRBJ2-1, with D perhaps matching TRBD2 (6 bases). The CDR3 is made up of 14 amino acids. Between the trimmed V and J ends, which lost 2 bases and 9 bases, there was a span of 14 bases. The germline V gene has CDR1 MNHEY and CDR2 SVGEGT. CDR3: CASSYIGGVGEQFF. Written as DNA, the CDR3 is TGTGCCAGCAGTTACATTGGAGGGGTCGGTGAGCAGTTCTTC.

The chain recombines TRBV13 with TRBJ1-4; D gene uncertain. V shed 0 bases and J shed 7 bases, with 9 bases lying between them. This CDR3 spans 14 amino acids. Germline CDR1 and CDR2: PRHDT and FYEKMQ (reference sequence). CDR3 sequence (DNA): TGTGCCAGCAGCTTAGGGGAGGCTGGTGAAAAACTGTTTTTT. It specifies CASSLGEAGEKLFF.

This clonotype was seen more than once but under ten times. The V gene is TRBV7-2, the J gene TRBJ1-3; 8 nucleotides align to TRBD1. V was pared by 4 bases and J by 4 bases, with 3 bases of the junction left unmatched. The CDR3 extends over 14 amino acids. From germline, CDR1 is SGHTA and CDR2 FQGNSA. In DNA, the CDR3 is TGTGCCAGCAGCTCGCGGACAGGGGGAAACACCATATATTTT. Translation: CASSSRTGGNTIYF.

This clonotype was detected only a few times. This chain connects TRBV28 to TRBJ1-2, with D possibly being TRBD1 (6 bases). This CDR3 has 17 amino acids. The V end was cut by 2 bases, the J end by 0 bases, with 16 bases between. Per the germline V gene, CDR1 is MDHEN and CDR2 is SYDVKM. The CDR3: CASSLRGGAGSNYGYTF. CDR3 nucleotide sequence: TGTGCCAGCAGTTTAAGGGGGGGGGCAGGATCTAACTATGGCTACACCTTC.

The chain is built from TRBV3-1 and TRBJ2-3, with D unresolved. Germline CDR1 reads LGHDT; CDR2 reads YNNKEL (reference sequence). V was trimmed by 1 base and J by 6 bases, leaving 26 bases between them. CDR3 length: 19 residues. The CDR3 nucleotides read TGTGCCAGCAGCCAAGGGATGTCTTATGGCTATATACCCGGTGATACGCAGTATTTT. Translation: CASSQGMSYGYIPGDTQYF.

In this sample, this clonotype turned up a few times. The gene calls are TRBV5-5 and TRBJ2-1, with D perhaps matching TRBD1 or TRBD2 (6 bases each). From germline, CDR1 is SGHKS and CDR2 YYEKEE (reference sequence). This CDR3 comprises 11 residues. V lost 4 bases to trimming and J lost 14 bases, with 13 bases between them. CDR3 amino acids: CASSTTGAEFF. In nucleotides, the CDR3 is TGTGCCAGCAGCACCACGGGGGCGGAGTTCTTC.

This clonotype was observed a handful of times. The chain uses TRBV11-3 and TRBJ2-4, with D possibly being TRBD1 or TRBD2 (5 bases each). The CDR3 totals 15 residues. In germline, CDR1 is SGHNT, CDR2 YENEEA. Trimming left V 1 base short and J 5 bases short, with 12 bases between. The CDR3 spells CASSLGVSGQNIQYF. The CDR3 coding sequence is TGTGCCAGCAGCTTAGGAGTGTCGGGGCAAAACATTCAGTACTTC. Using reference TRBV11-3 and TRBJ2-4 for the parts outside the CDR3, the full variable domain is EAGVVQSPRYKIIEKKQPVAFWCNPISGHNTLYWYLQNLGQGPELLIRYENEEAVDDSQLPKDRFSAERLKGVDSTLKIQPAELGDSAVYLCASSLGVSGQNIQYFGAGTRLSVL.

This chain uses TRBV6-2 or TRBV6-3 with TRBJ1-1, with D unclear. Germline CDR1 is MNHEY and CDR2 is SVGEGT. The CDR3 runs to 14 residues. V was clipped by 6 bases and J by 10 bases, with 21 bases between them. CDR3 sequence: CASSRMMAGARAFF. CDR3 in DNA: TGTGCCAGCAGCAGGATGATGGCAGGCGCTAGAGCTTTCTTT.